Here is one TCR beta chain with its context. Trimming took 3 bases from V and 1 from J, leaving 21 bases between them. Germline V gene lookup returns CDR1 KGHSH and CDR2 LQKENI. This CDR3 is 18 amino acids long. This entry comes from a study of blood T cell repertoires in COVID-19. Study-wide context: The analysed material was cDNA or gDNA that came from T cells, B-cell-depleted T cells, or PBMCs.

While infection was still active, Seattle patients were enrolled and then followed longitudinally. Original data processing: Quantification of nucleated cells was approximated via reference gene primer amplification. Method: immunoSEQ multiplex PCR; TCRdb's copy keeps in-frame clones and lacks some. For V, J and clone size, that table is used; D and trimming come from the DNA. The table lists 150,000 to 180,000 clones, roughly 84% of them singletons. Specimen: peripheral blood. This sequence joins TRBV18 and TRBJ1-1, with D perhaps matching TRBD1 (6 bases). This TCR was sampled from a man aged 60-69 years with COVID-19, enrolled during active disease. In DNA, the CDR3 is TGTGCCAGCTCACCCAACCAAGATCCGGGACACCAGAACACTGAAGCTTTCTTT. Translating it yields CASSPNQDPGHQNTEAFF.